These T cell receptor beta chains were read from a single sample in a study of CD8+CD57+ T cells in acquired aplastic anemia. TCRdb reanalysed the reads using MiXCR and keeps one entry per CDR3 protein. This sample yields more than 250,000 distinct CDR3 sequences, of which 82% are seen a single time; about two fifths belongs to the top ten. Sequenced material: sorted CD4+, CD8+, or CD8+CD57+ T cells (not recorded which) from PBMCs. The receptor source for this set is a human donor with aplastic anemia. Each CDR3 is given with its conserved first and last residue. A D gene is named only where the DNA matches it firmly. Clone size is shown for a subset of rows, as once, few, many or a class of expanded clone.

j_call: TRBJ2-7; d_call: -; v_call: TRBV5-1; clone_size: -; cdr3_nt: TGCGCCAGCAGCTTGGCCAGAGGCGGAGCCTACGAGCAGTACTTC; cdr3_aa: CASSLARGGAYEQYF
j_call: TRBJ2-2; d_call: TRBD2; v_call: TRBV5-1; clone_size: -; cdr3_nt: TGCGCCAGCAGCATTGGACTAGCGGGAGTGGGTACCGGGGAGCTGTTTTTT; cdr3_aa: CASSIGLAGVGTGELFF
j_call: TRBJ2-3; d_call: TRBD2; v_call: TRBV29-1; clone_size: -; cdr3_nt: TGCAGCGGGTGCCGACTAGCGGGAGAGCCAGATACGCAGTATTTT; cdr3_aa: CSGCRLAGEPDTQYF
j_call: TRBJ2-3; d_call: -; v_call: TRBV2; clone_size: -; cdr3_nt: TGTGCCACCTGGGCAGGGGACACCGGGGAGCAGTATTTT; cdr3_aa: CATWAGDTGEQYF
j_call: TRBJ2-5; d_call: -; v_call: TRBV11-3; clone_size: -; cdr3_nt: TGTGCCAGCAGCTTAGATCTCGCAACAAAAGAGACCCAGTACTTC; cdr3_aa: CASSLDLATKETQYF
j_call: TRBJ2-3; d_call: -; v_call: TRBV2; clone_size: many; cdr3_nt: TGTGCCAGCAGTGATGGGGGGACCCATGCGCAGTTTTTC; cdr3_aa: CASSDGGTHAQFF
j_call: TRBJ1-6; d_call: -; v_call: TRBV9; clone_size: -; cdr3_nt: TGTGCCAGCAGCGCCGACAGAGCACTTTATACCTCACACTTT; cdr3_aa: CASSADRALYTSHF
j_call: TRBJ2-1; d_call: TRBD2; v_call: TRBV4-2; clone_size: -; cdr3_nt: TGTGCCACCAGCAGAGAGTATGGACTAGCGAACAATGAGCAGTTCTTC; cdr3_aa: CATSREYGLANNEQFF
j_call: TRBJ1-6; d_call: -; v_call: TRBV11-3; clone_size: -; cdr3_nt: TGTGCCAGCAGACAAGAGAGGACAGAACATAATTCACCCCTCCACTTT; cdr3_aa: CASRQERTEHNSPLHF
j_call: TRBJ1-2; d_call: -; v_call: TRBV7-2; clone_size: -; cdr3_nt: TGTGCCAGCAGCTTAGCGTTTAGTCTGTCCTCTTATACCTTC; cdr3_aa: CASSLAFSLSSYTF
j_call: TRBJ2-3; d_call: -; v_call: TRBV7-9; clone_size: few; cdr3_nt: TGTGCCAGCAGCTTAAACAGACCAGATACGCAGTATTTT; cdr3_aa: CASSLNRPDTQYF
j_call: TRBJ2-1; d_call: TRBD2; v_call: TRBV24-1; clone_size: -; cdr3_nt: TGTGCCACCAGTCTTGGACTAGCGGGAGGTGAGCAGTTCTTC; cdr3_aa: CATSLGLAGGEQFF
j_call: TRBJ1-2; d_call: -; v_call: TRBV7-9; clone_size: -; cdr3_nt: TGCGCCAGCAGCCAAGGCTTGCGGGGTGGCTACACCTTC; cdr3_aa: CASSQGLRGGYTF
j_call: TRBJ2-4; d_call: -; v_call: TRBV9; clone_size: -; cdr3_nt: TGTGCCAGCGGCGAAGCTAAGAACATTCAGTACTTC; cdr3_aa: CASGEAKNIQYF
j_call: TRBJ2-6; d_call: -; v_call: TRBV7-8; clone_size: -; cdr3_nt: TGTGCCAGCAGCTTAGCGGGAGGCCCCGATGCCAACTACCTGACTTTC; cdr3_aa: CASSLAGGPDANYLTF
j_call: TRBJ2-7; d_call: -; v_call: TRBV10-1; clone_size: -; cdr3_nt: TGCGCCAGCAGTGAGTCTTCCACCTACGAGCAGTACTTC; cdr3_aa: CASSESSTYEQYF
j_call: TRBJ1-4; d_call: -; v_call: TRBV7-9; clone_size: -; cdr3_nt: TGTGCCAGCAGCCCTTCAGCTACAACTAATGAAAAACTGTTTTTT; cdr3_aa: CASSPSATTNEKLFF
j_call: TRBJ2-1; d_call: TRBD2; v_call: TRBV7-2; clone_size: -; cdr3_nt: TGTGCCAGCAGCTTAGGGCTAGCGGGAAATGAGCAGTTCTTC; cdr3_aa: CASSLGLAGNEQFF
j_call: TRBJ1-1; d_call: TRBD1; v_call: TRBV7-3; clone_size: few; cdr3_nt: TGTGCCAGCAGCGGGGGGGGGCGACAGGGAGGACACACTGAAGCTTTCTTT; cdr3_aa: CASSGGGRQGGHTEAFF
j_call: TRBJ1-2; d_call: -; v_call: TRBV4-1; clone_size: -; cdr3_nt: TGCGCCAGCAGCCAAGGCCTTGCAAGTGCGTACACCTTT; cdr3_aa: CASSQGLASAYTF
j_call: TRBJ2-2; d_call: -; v_call: TRBV11-3; clone_size: -; cdr3_nt: TGTGCCAGCAGCGTGTATCTGACAGATAACACCGGGGAGCTGTTTTTT; cdr3_aa: CASSVYLTDNTGELFF
j_call: TRBJ2-3; d_call: TRBD2; v_call: TRBV19; clone_size: -; cdr3_nt: TGTGCCAGTAGTATAGGTACTAGCGCGACCAAAGATCAGCTGTATTTT; cdr3_aa: CASSIGTSATKDQLYF
j_call: TRBJ2-5; d_call: -; v_call: TRBV5-1; clone_size: -; cdr3_nt: TGCGCCAGCAGCCCGCGAGATAGCTCTATGACCCAGTACTTC; cdr3_aa: CASSPRDSSMTQYF
j_call: TRBJ2-5; d_call: -; v_call: TRBV12-5; clone_size: -; cdr3_nt: TGTGCTAGTGGCCCAGCTAGTCAGCAAGAGACCCAGTACTTC; cdr3_aa: CASGPASQQETQYF
j_call: TRBJ1-2; d_call: -; v_call: TRBV10-3; clone_size: -; cdr3_nt: TGTGCCATCAGTGATACGGACTATGGCTACACCTTC; cdr3_aa: CAISDTDYGYTF
j_call: TRBJ2-1; d_call: TRBD2; v_call: TRBV5-4; clone_size: -; cdr3_nt: TGTGCCAGCAGCTTTACTAGCGCAGGCAATGAGCAGTTCTTC; cdr3_aa: CASSFTSAGNEQFF
j_call: TRBJ1-1; d_call: -; v_call: TRBV19; clone_size: -; cdr3_nt: TGTGCCAGTAGAAATACAGGGCTTGGCACTGAAGCTTTCTTT; cdr3_aa: CASRNTGLGTEAFF
j_call: TRBJ1-6; d_call: -; v_call: TRBV7-9; clone_size: -; cdr3_nt: TGTGCCAGCAGTTGTAAGGGGAGCGCAAGGAGCCATCTCCACTTT; cdr3_aa: CASSCKGSARSHLHF
j_call: TRBJ2-7; d_call: TRBD2; v_call: TRBV11-2; clone_size: medium-sized; cdr3_nt: TGTGCCAGCGCCGGGACTAGCTTCCACGAGCAGTACTTC; cdr3_aa: CASAGTSFHEQYF
j_call: TRBJ1-5; d_call: -; v_call: TRBV9; clone_size: -; cdr3_nt: TGTGCCAGCAGCGCCGGGACTAGCGGAATTCATACGCAGCATTTT; cdr3_aa: CASSAGTSGIHTQHF
j_call: TRBJ2-4; d_call: -; v_call: TRBV9; clone_size: -; cdr3_nt: TGTGCCAGCGGCGGAGCAGGGAGAGGTCAGTACTTC; cdr3_aa: CASGGAGRGQYF
j_call: TRBJ2-1; d_call: TRBD2; v_call: TRBV24-1; clone_size: few; cdr3_nt: TGTGCCACCAGTGATCGACTAGCGGGAGTACTTAATGAGCAGTTCTTC; cdr3_aa: CATSDRLAGVLNEQFF
j_call: TRBJ1-1; d_call: -; v_call: TRBV5-1; clone_size: -; cdr3_nt: TGCGCCAGCAGCTTGAACGGTCAGGTAAACACTGAAGCTTTCTTT; cdr3_aa: CASSLNGQVNTEAFF
j_call: TRBJ1-4; d_call: -; v_call: TRBV11-3; clone_size: -; cdr3_nt: TGTGCCAGCAGCTCAGATCTGGCCGCAACTAATGAAAAACTGTTTTTT; cdr3_aa: CASSSDLAATNEKLFF
j_call: TRBJ2-7; d_call: TRBD1; v_call: TRBV7-9; clone_size: once; cdr3_nt: TGTGCCAGCAGCCAGCCGGGACAGGGGTTGGGGGAGCAGTACTTC; cdr3_aa: CASSQPGQGLGEQYF
j_call: TRBJ1-1; d_call: TRBD1; v_call: TRBV29-1; clone_size: medium-sized; cdr3_nt: TGCAGCGTTCGGACAGGGACGATTGAAGCTTTCTTT; cdr3_aa: CSVRTGTIEAFF
j_call: TRBJ2-7; d_call: -; v_call: TRBV7-8; clone_size: -; cdr3_nt: TGTGCCAGCAGCGGCCGGGGCCTAGCCGGCGAGACGTACTTC; cdr3_aa: CASSGRGLAGETYF
j_call: TRBJ2-7; d_call: -; v_call: TRBV20-1; clone_size: -; cdr3_nt: TGCAGTGCTAGGGGACACGGACCCGGCGAGCAGTACTTC; cdr3_aa: CSARGHGPGEQYF
j_call: TRBJ2-1; d_call: -; v_call: TRBV11-2; clone_size: once; cdr3_nt: TGTGCCAGCAGCATAGATAGGTACACCTACAATGAGCAGTTCTTC; cdr3_aa: CASSIDRYTYNEQFF
j_call: TRBJ1-1; d_call: -; v_call: TRBV5-6; clone_size: -; cdr3_nt: TGTGCCAGCAGCTTGGGGACAGCAGGGAACACTGAAGCTTTCTTT; cdr3_aa: CASSLGTAGNTEAFF
j_call: TRBJ2-5; d_call: -; v_call: TRBV7-9; clone_size: -; cdr3_nt: TGTGCCGGACACGGGGGTAGGGATACCCAGTACTTC; cdr3_aa: CAGHGGRDTQYF
j_call: TRBJ2-2; d_call: -; v_call: TRBV11-3; clone_size: -; cdr3_nt: TGTGCCAGCAGCTCAGATCTCGCAGGGGAGCTGTTTTTT; cdr3_aa: CASSSDLAGELFF
j_call: TRBJ2-1; d_call: -; v_call: TRBV9; clone_size: -; cdr3_nt: -; cdr3_aa: CASSVRSDTQYFEQFF
j_call: TRBJ2-2; d_call: -; v_call: TRBV19; clone_size: -; cdr3_nt: TGTGCCAGTAGTAAAGTAGCCGGAGTGTACGGGGAGCTGTTTTTT; cdr3_aa: CASSKVAGVYGELFF
j_call: TRBJ2-5; d_call: TRBD2; v_call: TRBV2; clone_size: once; cdr3_nt: TGTGCCAGCAGTGAAACCGAGCGGGGGGCGGGGGAGACCCAGTACTTC; cdr3_aa: CASSETERGAGETQYF
j_call: TRBJ1-2; d_call: -; v_call: TRBV9; clone_size: -; cdr3_nt: TGTGCCAGCAGCGCATCTTCCCATAACATGGACTACACCTTC; cdr3_aa: CASSASSHNMDYTF
j_call: TRBJ1-2; d_call: -; v_call: TRBV7-3; clone_size: -; cdr3_nt: TGTGCCAGCAGCTGGGATGGGGGTGGTGGCTACACCTTT; cdr3_aa: CASSWDGGGGYTF
j_call: TRBJ2-3; d_call: -; v_call: TRBV7-9; clone_size: -; cdr3_nt: TGTGCCAGCAGCTTAGCTGTGGCTCGGAACACGCAGTCTTTT; cdr3_aa: CASSLAVARNTQSF
j_call: TRBJ2-7; d_call: TRBD1; v_call: TRBV20-1; clone_size: -; cdr3_nt: TGCAGTGCTAGAGAATCGACAGGGAGCTACGAGCAGTACTTC; cdr3_aa: CSARESTGSYEQYF
j_call: TRBJ2-1; d_call: TRBD2; v_call: TRBV2; clone_size: -; cdr3_nt: TGTGCCAGCAGTGCAGGACTAGCGGGAGTCTACAATGAGCAGTTCTTC; cdr3_aa: CASSAGLAGVYNEQFF
j_call: TRBJ2-7; d_call: TRBD1; v_call: TRBV6-5; clone_size: -; cdr3_nt: TGTGCCGGCAGTTACCTGGGGACAGGCTACGAGCAGTACTTC; cdr3_aa: CAGSYLGTGYEQYF
j_call: TRBJ1-5; d_call: -; v_call: TRBV9; clone_size: -; cdr3_nt: TGTGCCAGCAGTTTAGCAGCGGGGCACAATACGCAGCATTTT; cdr3_aa: CASSLAAGHNTQHF
j_call: TRBJ2-3; d_call: -; v_call: TRBV24-1; clone_size: -; cdr3_nt: TGTGCCACCAGTGACCTCTCCGGACAGAACACAGATACGCAGTATTTT; cdr3_aa: CATSDLSGQNTDTQYF
j_call: TRBJ2-5; d_call: -; v_call: TRBV5-5; clone_size: -; cdr3_nt: TGTGCCAGCAGCTGGGACGTAGCGACCCAGTACTTC; cdr3_aa: CASSWDVATQYF
j_call: TRBJ1-2; d_call: TRBD1; v_call: TRBV7-6; clone_size: -; cdr3_nt: TGTGCCAGCAGCAAGGACAGGGGCGCGGACGGCTACACCTTC; cdr3_aa: CASSKDRGADGYTF